A single sample gave rise to the 12 T cell receptor beta chains below, sequenced in a study of long-term antiretroviral therapy in people with HIV (dated by TCRdb to between 2021 and 2022). The immunoSEQ hsTCRB v3.0 assay was used at survey level resolution to sequence the TRB variable region. The immuneACCESS repertoire file appears here via TCRdb, limited to in-frame rearrangements. These files lack a portion of the clones; in checked studies, under half of the deficit traces to unresolved V genes, and the cause of the others is not known. Here the sample has about 27,000 clones; 65% to 85% occur a single time. The biggest ten clones account for 8.5% to 9.5% of the sample. The sequenced sample was unsorted PBMCs, obtained 3 years after starting antiretroviral therapy. Source of these receptors: a man aged 35 to 55 with HIV.

This clone occurred once. J is TRBJ2-7 and V is TRBV7-9; 9 bases are a match to TRBD2. Losses at the gene ends were 6 bases for V and 7 bases for J; bases not matched to a gene: 10. The CDR3 totals 14 residues. The V gene's germline CDR1 is SEHNR and CDR2 FQNEAQ (reference sequence). CDR3 nucleotide sequence: TGTGCCAGCAGTCCTCCTAGCGGGGCTTGGGAGCAGTACTTC. Its translation is CASSPPSGAWEQYF.

The rearrangement joins TRBV6-6 to TRBJ2-5, with 7 nucleotides matching TRBD2. The CDR3 runs to 13 residues. V gave up 6 bases and J gave up 6 bases; unmatched junction bases: 7. Germline V lookup: CDR1 MNHNY, CDR2 SVGAGI (reference sequence). This CDR3 is CASSAGEGKTQYF. The CDR3 region has the DNA TGTGCCAGCAGCGCGGGAGAGGGGAAGACCCAGTACTTC.

The chain's CDR3 is CASSPGYMNTEAFF. The CDR3 region has the DNA TGCGCCAGCAGCCCCGGCTACATGAACACTGAAGCTTTCTTT. This rearrangement joins TRBV5-1 to TRBJ1-1; D is ambiguous. Trimming took 4 bases from V and 0 from J, leaving 10 bases between them. This CDR3 spans 14 amino acids. Germline-derived CDR1 and CDR2 are SGHRS and YFSETQ.

The chain employs TRBV11-2 and TRBJ2-2; 10 bases agree with TRBD1. J lost 4 bases, V lost 4 bases, and 3 bases had no gene match. The CDR3 extends over 15 amino acids. The V gene's germline CDR1 is SGHAT and CDR2 FQNNGV. The CDR3 here is CASSSGTGATGELFF. Written as DNA, the CDR3 is TGTGCCAGCAGCTCCGGGACAGGGGCCACCGGGGAGCTGTTTTTT.

J is TRBJ2-3 and V is TRBV20-1, with 7 bases fitting TRBD2. V gave up 5 bases and J gave up 6 bases; unmatched junction bases: 2. The CDR3 runs to 11 residues. Germline loops: CDR1 DFQATT, CDR2 SNEGSKA (reference sequence). The CDR3 nucleotides are TGCAGTGCTTATAGCGGGGATACGCAGTATTTT. As protein: CSAYSGDTQYF.

The chain links TRBV19 to TRBJ2-5; no definite D call. The CDR3 covers 13 residues. The ends were cut back, 5 bases at V and 5 bases at J, with 12 bases in the middle. CDR1 LNHDA and CDR2 SQIVND come from the germline V gene (reference sequence). The CDR3: CASSGDSGETQYF. The CDR3 DNA reads TGTGCCAGTAGTGGTGACTCCGGTGAGACCCAGTACTTC.

This clone was counted a few times. The V and J genes are TRBV7-2 and TRBJ2-3; D gene ambiguous. The CDR3 is made up of 14 amino acids. Germline CDR1 reads SGHTA; CDR2 reads FQGNSA. V lost 3 bases, J lost 5 bases, and 12 bases lay in between. CDR3 sequence reads: CASSFLGPGDTQYF. The CDR3 DNA reads as TGTGCCAGCAGCTTCCTGGGTCCCGGAGATACGCAGTATTTT.

The chain combines TRBV29-1 with TRBJ2-1; no definite D call. The CDR3 consists of 10 residues. CDR1 is SQVTM and CDR2 is ANQGSEA in the germline V gene. Trimming removed 7 bases at V and 9 bases at J, with 10 bases between. The CDR3, as DNA: TGCAGCGCCTCGCTCGGTGAGCAGTTCTTC. Its protein product is CSASLGEQFF.

The J gene is TRBJ2-7, the V gene TRBV30; the match to TRBD2 covers 7 bases. The CDR3 consists of 13 residues. The germline V gene has CDR1 GTSNPN and CDR2 SVGIG (reference sequence). V lost 8 bases and J lost 6; bases outside the gene matches: 13. Written as DNA, the CDR3 is TGTGCCCGAACGGGCCTTCCGGGGGGCGAGCAGTACTTC. Protein product: CARTGLPGGEQYF.

V is TRBV4-3 and J is TRBJ1-2; 9 bases are a match to TRBD1. The germline gives CDR1 LGHNA, CDR2 YSLEER. V lost 0 bases, J lost 5 bases, and 4 bases stayed unmatched. The CDR3 is 15 amino acids. Here the CDR3 DNA reads TGCGCCAGCAGCCAAGATACAGGGGGCTCTTATGGCTACACCTTC. Residues: CASSQDTGGSYGYTF.

The gene calls are TRBV7-2 and TRBJ2-1, with no clear D. The ends were cut back, 1 base at V and 3 bases at J, with 10 bases in the middle. In germline, CDR1 is SGHTA, CDR2 FQGNSA. The CDR3 length is 15 residues. CDR3 loop: CASSLVHSFYNEQFF. Here the CDR3 DNA reads TGTGCCAGCAGCTTAGTCCATTCCTTCTACAATGAGCAGTTCTTC.

The V gene is TRBV10-2, the J gene TRBJ2-7; TRBD1 aligns across 7 bases. Germline-derived CDR1 and CDR2 are WSHSY and SAAADI. The CDR3 length is 12 residues. The J segment lost 7 bases and the V segment lost 6 bases, leaving 6 bases of the junction unmatched. This chain's CDR3 is CASRTGSGEQYF. In nucleotides, the CDR3 is TGCGCCAGCAGGACAGGGTCGGGGGAGCAGTACTTC.